This T cell receptor beta chain was recorded in a study of patients and donors after allogeneic stem cell transplantation. TCRdb recomputed calls from the RT-PCR reads with MiXCR, one row per CDR3 protein. The sample shows roughly 880,000 distinct CDR3 sequences, over 15% of them seen only once. CDR3 length: 15 amino acids. V was trimmed by 1 base and J by 13 bases, leaving 17 bases between them. Germline assignment: CDR1 SGHTA and CDR2 FQGNSA. The sequencing input was blood, either unsorted or a sorted T cell fraction (not recorded which). The receptor's source is a human donor who was either an allogeneic HSCT recipient or a stem cell or donor lymphocyte infusion donor (not recorded which). It is not recorded whose cells these are; they may come from a transplant donor. The chain carries TRBV7-2 and TRBJ1-6, with a tentative D call TRBD1 (5 bases). The DNA for the CDR3 is TGTGCCAGCAGCTTAGTTCTGGCAGGGAGGTCGCCCCTCCACTTT. This translates into CASSLVLAGRSPLHF. The full variable domain, its missing parts supplied by reference TRBV7-2 and TRBJ1-6, is GAGVSQSPSNKVTEKGKDVELRCDPISGHTALYWYRQSLGQGLEFLIYFQGNSAPDKSGLPSDRFSAERTGGSVSTLTIQRTQQEDSAVYLCASSLVLAGRSPLHFGNGTRLTVT.